This is a list of T cell receptor beta chains from one sample in a study of blood T cell repertoires in COVID-19. Data came from immunoSEQ multiplex PCR; TCRdb stores just in-frame clones and leaves some out. Here the sample spans around 120,000 clones, around 90% being singletons. The sample was peripheral blood. The receptors derive from an older woman with COVID-19, enrolled during active disease. The CDR3 runs from the conserved cysteine through the conserved F or W. A D gene is named only where the DNA matches it firmly.

V gene: TRBV4-2; D gene: .; J gene: TRBJ2-5; CDR3 protein: CASSPQRARQETQYF
V gene: TRBV9; D gene: .; J gene: TRBJ1-2; CDR3 protein: CASSSSGSGYTF
V gene: TRBV19; D gene: .; J gene: TRBJ1-2; CDR3 protein: CASKQWGDNYGYTF
V gene: TRBV7-9; D gene: .; J gene: TRBJ1-1; CDR3 protein: CASSHPGLHTEAFF
V gene: TRBV6-5; D gene: TRBD1; J gene: TRBJ1-4; CDR3 protein: CASSYTTGDNEKLFF
V gene: TRBV6-5; D gene: TRBD1; J gene: TRBJ1-6; CDR3 protein: CASSRQGAASPLHF
V gene: TRBV14; D gene: .; J gene: TRBJ1-4; CDR3 protein: CASSQLTSTNEKLFF
V gene: TRBV24-1; D gene: .; J gene: TRBJ2-1; CDR3 protein: CATSSGDSYNEQFF
V gene: TRBV7-3; D gene: TRBD2; J gene: TRBJ2-1; CDR3 protein: CASSLSGGSYNEQFF
V gene: TRBV6-2/TRBV6-3; D gene: .; J gene: TRBJ1-5; CDR3 protein: CASSPRGPNQPQHF
V gene: TRBV15; D gene: .; J gene: TRBJ2-1; CDR3 protein: CATSPPLKGDYNEQFF
V gene: TRBV27; D gene: .; J gene: TRBJ1-4; CDR3 protein: CASSLSRATNEKLFF
V gene: TRBV19; D gene: .; J gene: TRBJ1-2; CDR3 protein: CASSPRGGVNTF
V gene: TRBV7-9; D gene: TRBD1; J gene: TRBJ1-3; CDR3 protein: CASSLEGGGRGNTIYF
V gene: TRBV5-4; D gene: TRBD1; J gene: TRBJ1-5; CDR3 protein: CASSLGQGGQPQHF
V gene: TRBV18; D gene: TRBD1; J gene: TRBJ2-4; CDR3 protein: CASSLSTPGQGTKNIQYF